The clone carrying this T cell receptor (beta chain) was observed a single time. The antigen remains unidentified. The germline V gene encodes CDR1 SNHLY and CDR2 FYNNEI. V was shortened by 1 base and J by 1 base, with 7 bases between the two germline ends. This CDR3 has 14 amino acids. This entry comes from a study of T cell responses to AZD1222 COVID-19 vaccine. Study-level points and caveats: Nearly half of the spike-specific TCRs reportedly recognize variant regions that carry no mutations. A rise in Spike-specific TCR breadth and depth followed two AZD1222 doses. Spike as a whole was targeted by vaccine-associated CD4 TCRs, dominant at 160-218 and 743-854.

The data were produced by immunoSEQ multiplex PCR, yet TCRdb's version contains in-frame clones alone and is incomplete. The top ten clones hold roughly 3.5% of a sample with tens of thousands of clones, over 60% of them seen once. The origin of this receptor is an adult who received the AZD1222 COVID-19 vaccine. V usage is TRBV2 and J usage is TRBJ1-1; D is unclear. The sample was peripheral blood, taken 28 days after the second AZD1222 dose. CDR3 residues: CASSEGLPNTEAFF. CDR3 nucleotides: TGTGCCAGCAGTGAAGGCCTCCCGAACACTGAAGCTTTCTTT.